The sequence of this T cell receptor beta chain was determined in a study of T-cell memory formation after mild COVID-19 (dated by TCRdb to the early 2020s). With respect to the entire study: TCR sequence clusters from the two donors were found to be largely donor specific. Longitudinal TCRalpha and TCRbeta repertoire sequencing tracked T-cell clones expanding and contracting after mild COVID-19 in a couple of donors. The cohort was made up of two young adult volunteers, one female and one male, who were previously healthy. General conclusions and limits of the study: Contracting CD4+ clones turned up mainly in the CM and EM memory subsets, whereas EMRA was where CD8+ clones were enriched. Some responding clones were found in pre-infection memory, which suggests that pre-existing cross-reactive memory T cells took part in the SARS-CoV-2 response. Clones that contracted from day 15 to 85 showed balanced CD4/CD8 phenotypes, whereas a second wave of clones that expanded from day 15 to 37 leaned towards CD4+. SARS-CoV-2 specificity of the second-wave clones peaking on day 37 was not confirmed. Only two mild cases were covered in the study, and larger cohorts including severe cases with pre-infection samples were considered necessary.

This clonotype was detected a few times. It lacks a known antigen. No per-base quality is available; no much larger clone lies one base away. The run used an Illumina NovaSeq 6000. TCRalpha and TCRbeta cDNA libraries were constructed by 5'RACE with constant-segment primers, with sample barcodes and unique molecular identifiers being introduced. Trizol reagent was used to extract RNA from every sample. Libraries were amplified in two PCR steps, with a second sample barcode and Illumina TruSeq adapters added in the second step. The libraries were sequenced on an Illumina NovaSeq using 2 x 150 bp paired-end reads. As for the authors' bioinformatics: Demultiplexing of reads and collapsing into UMI-guided consensus sequences were performed with migec v1.2.7. Using mixcr v2.1.11, UMI consensuses were aligned to TRA and TRB V and J templates and then assembled into clonotypes. A clonotype was counted as expanded or contracted only when both edgeR and NoisET called the clonotype significant, with the noise models trained on biological replicates. For edgeR calls, the thresholds were a false discovery rate-adjusted p below 0.01 and a log2 fold-change of 1. PCA with hierarchical clustering of max-normalized trajectories of the 1000 most abundant clonotypes was used as exploratory dynamics analysis. Separately sequenced CD4+ and CD8+ repertoires were used to assign the CD4 or CD8 phenotype of responding clones. TCRdb ran its own pipeline on the public reads, namely fastp trimming at Q25 and MiXCR clone calling, and kept in-frame beta chains. Rows are combined by CDR3 protein, so each entry shows the most common genes and DNA. These V and J calls derive from TCRdb rather than the authors' analysis. Present in this sample are 75,000 to 95,000 distinct CDR3 sequences, around 13% of which were seen just once. The ten largest clones capture around 27% of the sample.

PBMCs were isolated by Ficoll-Paque density gradient centrifugation. At the junction V is shortened by 3 bases and J by 8 bases; bases outside the gene matches: 14. CDR1 and CDR2 were assigned from the germline V gene as LGHNA and YSLEER. Including cysteine and phenylalanine, the CDR3 has 17 amino acids. CDR3 DNA is the only sequence kept; it has 51 bases, read in frame from the first base. The rearrangement combines TRBV4-3 with TRBJ2-1, with 9 junctional bases fitting TRBD2. Sample: PBMCs or a T cell subset sorted from them (not recorded which). This clonotype originated in an adult woman who had mild COVID-19 (a few samples of this study predate the infection). The sample titles of this study are shuffled in the database, so cell type and time point are left out; the donor was told from shared clones. The DNA is as follows: TGCGCCAGCAGCCACCTGAGCGCGGGAGGGCCTTCGGATGAGCAGTTCTTC. This translates into CASSHLSAGGPSDEQFF.